What follows describes a single T cell receptor beta chain. Losses at the gene ends were 1 base for V and 4 bases for J; bases not matched to a gene: 5. CDR3 length equals 15 residues. Germline lookup yields CDR1 SEHNR and CDR2 FQNEAQ (reference sequence). The data originate from a study of blood T cell repertoires in COVID-19. Only in-frame clones appear in the TCRdb table, and some are missing; sequencing was by immunoSEQ multiplex PCR. The sample yields some 48,000 clones, more than 70% seen once. The genes are TRBV7-9 and TRBJ1-2, with 8 positions matching TRBD1. Sequences were obtained from peripheral blood. The source of this sequence is a woman aged 60-75 years with acute or convalescent COVID-19. CDR3 amino acids: CASSLGTGFSYGYTF. Here the CDR3 DNA reads TGTGCCAGCAGCTTAGGGACAGGGTTCTCCTATGGCTACACCTTC.